The 14 T cell receptor beta chains given below trace back to one sample, sequenced in a study of shared clonotypes between healthy human individuals (dated by TCRdb to between 2020 and 2021). The method behind the library was the immunoSEQ multiplex PCR assay. Drawn from immuneACCESS, this table holds only the in-frame rearrangements with V and J called that TCRdb kept. Clones are partly lost; checked studies trace under half to an unresolved V gene and leave the rest unexplained. Across this sample there are over 2 million clones, with around 93% seen only once. Jointly, the top ten make up around 0.38% of the sample. Sequencing was performed on naive CD4+ T cells from PBMCs. The sample's cell subset or site label, in plain terms: CD45RA+ positively selected. The receptors were sampled from a young man in good health. Some clones in this sample may be carry-over from other donors' samples.

This chain uses TRBV5-1 with TRBJ2-6; D call uncertain. V lost 3 bases to trimming and J lost 2 bases, with 9 bases between them. Germline CDR1 reads SGHRS; CDR2 reads YFSETQ. The CDR3 loop spans 15 amino acids. CDR3 sequence (DNA): TGCGCCAGCAGCTCTCTTCAACCTGGGGCCAACGTCCTGACTTTC. This gives the protein CASSSLQPGANVLTF.

This clone came up a few times. In the same sample, other DNA sequences code for this CDR3. The V and J genes are TRBV2 and TRBJ2-3, with D unresolved. The length of the CDR3 is 11 residues. V was cut by 5 bases and J by 0 bases, with 0 bases left in between. The germline V gene encodes CDR1 SNHLY and CDR2 FYNNEI. The CDR3 reads CASSSTDTQYF. In DNA form, the CDR3 reads TGTGCCAGCAGTAGCACAGATACGCAGTATTTT.

The genes are TRBV29-1 and TRBJ2-5, with TRBD2 matching 9 bases. With 4 bases clipped from V and 5 bases from J, the junction kept 8 bases outside the gene matches. Germline assignment: CDR1 SQVTM and CDR2 ANQGSEA. The CDR3 runs to 14 residues. The CDR3 DNA follows: TGCAGCGTTGGGGGGGCTAGCGGGATCGAGACCCAGTACTTC. This gives the protein CSVGGASGIETQYF. The full variable domain, its missing parts supplied by reference TRBV29-1 and TRBJ2-5, is SAVISQKPSRDICQRGTSLTIQCQVDSQVTMMFWYRQQPGQSLTLIATANQGSEATYESGFVIDKFPISRPNLTFSTLTVSNMSPEDSSIYLCSVGGASGIETQYFGPGTRLLVL.

CDR3 DNA sequence: TGTGCCAGCAGCTTGAGCAGGGACTCTGGAAACACCATATATTTT. It translates to CASSLSRDSGNTIYF. The chain couples TRBV5-4 to TRBJ1-3; TRBD1 might be the D (5 bases). The CDR3 runs 15 residues. The V and J ends lost 1 base and 0 bases respectively, with 8 bases between them. Germline loops: CDR1 SGHNT, CDR2 YYREEE (reference sequence). Combining the CDR3 with reference TRBV5-4 and TRBJ1-3 gives the whole variable domain ETGVTQSPTHLIKTRGQQVTLRCSSQSGHNTVSWYQQALGQGPQFIFQYYREEENGRGNFPPRFSGLQFPNYSSELNVNALELDDSALYLCASSLSRDSGNTIYFGEGSWLTVV.

The CDR3 sequence: CASSPFQGDYEQYF. CDR3 nucleotides: TGTGCCAGTAGTCCATTCCAGGGGGACTACGAGCAGTACTTC. The rearrangement joins TRBV19 to TRBJ2-7; 7 bases are shared with TRBD1. Germline V CDR1 and CDR2: LNHDA, SQIVND (reference sequence). This CDR3 is built from 14 residues. V lost 5 bases and J lost 3; bases outside the gene matches: 7.

Notes on this clone: A read error may explain this, as a much larger clone is one base away. Other DNA sequences of this sample code for an identical CDR3. This chain uses TRBV5-1 with TRBJ2-5; D gene uncertain. This CDR3 comprises 12 residues. Deletions cut 0 bases from V and 5 bases from J, with 5 bases between. Per the germline V gene, CDR1 is SGHRS and CDR2 is YFSETQ. CDR3 sequence reads: CASSLEGETQYF. CDR3 bases: TGCGCCAGCAGCTTGGAGGGCGAGACCCAGTACTTC.

V and J are TRBV25-1 and TRBJ2-3; 9 nucleotides match TRBD2. V lost 7 bases and J lost 4; bases outside the gene matches: 9. Per germline, CDR1 MGHDK and CDR2 SYGVNS. The CDR3 has 15 amino acids. The CDR3 nucleotides are TGTGCCAGCACTTCGACTAGCGGAGCGGCAGATACGCAGTATTTT. Its protein is CASTSTSGAADTQYF.

The chain is built from TRBV6-5 and TRBJ2-3; possibly TRBD2 for D (5 bases). Germline values: CDR1 MNHEY, CDR2 SVGAGI. The CDR3 has 15 amino acids. Trimming pared 6 bases from V and 0 bases from J, leaving 13 bases between. CDR3 region: CASRPEGVSTDTQYF. DNA for the CDR3: TGTGCCAGCAGACCCGAGGGAGTAAGCACAGATACGCAGTATTTT.

The genes are TRBV7-9 and TRBJ1-2; TRBD1 matches 10 bases. With V trimmed by 4 bases and J by 7 bases, 9 bases remained unmatched. The CDR3 runs 15 residues. Germline CDR1 reads SEHNR; CDR2 reads FQNEAQ (reference sequence). CDR3 sequence: CASSWGTGEITGYTF. The CDR3 DNA reads as TGTGCCAGCAGCTGGGGGACAGGGGAGATCACTGGCTACACCTTC.

The V gene is TRBV28, the J gene TRBJ2-6; a possible D gene is TRBD2 (6 bases). The V and J ends lost 7 bases and 0 bases respectively, with 16 bases between them. Looked up from germline, CDR1 is MDHEN and CDR2 is SYDVKM. This CDR3 has 17 residues. CDR3 sequence reads: CASNPWGGGSGANVLTF. DNA for the CDR3: TGTGCCAGCAACCCCTGGGGAGGAGGCTCTGGGGCCAACGTCCTGACTTTC. Looking up the rest from reference TRBV28 and TRBJ2-6 gives the full variable domain: DVKVTQSSRYLVKRTGEKVFLECVQDMDHENMFWYRQDPGLGLRLIYFSYDVKMKEKGDIPEGYSVSREKKERFSLILESASTNQTSMYLCASNPWGGGSGANVLTFGAGSRLTVL.

This clone was detected only a few times. The gene calls are TRBV10-3 and TRBJ1-1, with a weak D call TRBD1 (5 bases). Germline CDR1 ENHRY, CDR2 SYGVKD. The V gene lost 3 bases and the J gene lost 12 bases, with 14 bases spanning the gap. The CDR3 contains 12 residues. The CDR3 sequence: CAISDGTGESFF. The DNA for the CDR3 is TGTGCCATCAGTGACGGCACAGGTGAGTCTTTCTTT.

The chain links TRBV6-4 to TRBJ2-1, with a tentative D call TRBD1 (6 bases). V lost 3 bases and J 0 bases, leaving 12 bases between the germline ends. Germline V gives CDR1 MRHNA, CDR2 SNTAGT. The CDR3 totals 16 residues. The CDR3 coding sequence is TGTGCCAGCAGTGAGCGACAGGTGAGCTCCTACAATGAGCAGTTCTTC. Translating gives CASSERQVSSYNEQFF.

A note on this clone: Other nucleotide sequences from this sample produce the same CDR3. The gene calls are TRBV5-4 and TRBJ2-7; 13 bases line up with TRBD2. In germline, CDR1 is SGHNT, CDR2 YYREEE (reference sequence). This CDR3 has 15 residues. Trimming at V came to 3 bases and at J to 2 bases, leaving 2 bases not matched to a gene. The CDR3 sequence: CASSSGTSGAYEQYF. The CDR3 bases are TGTGCCAGCAGCTCCGGGACTAGCGGGGCCTACGAGCAGTACTTC.

CDR3 coding DNA: TGTGCCAGCAGCTATAATGGCAGGGAGCAGTACTTC. Its protein is CASSYNGREQYF. The chain recombines TRBV7-2 with TRBJ2-7; D unclear. Trimming left V 4 bases short and J 7 bases short, with 11 bases between. Germline V gives CDR1 SGHTA, CDR2 FQGNSA. This CDR3 region has 12 residues.